The 21 T cell receptor beta chains below all came from one sample that was sequenced in a study of T cells in Graves' hyperthyroidism and ophthalmopathy (dated by TCRdb to 2018 to 2020). The protocol used for the library was multiplex PCR. TCRdb shows the sequencer as Illumina HiSeq 2000. The TCR beta CDR3 regions were amplified from the RNA transcripts. For the first round of RT-PCR on the TCR CDR3, the HTBI primer set was used together with the Qiagen OneStep RT-PCR kit. The public reads were reanalyzed by TCRdb: fastp trimming at Q25, MiXCR alignment, in-frame beta chains only. CDR3 protein duplicates are merged, each entry listing the most common genes and DNA. The table for this sample lists roughly 420,000 distinct CDR3 sequences; roughly an eighth of them were counted only once. Together, the top ten hold 5.3% of the sample. The sample was blood. Every receptor here comes from a woman between 18 and 29 years old with Graves' hyperthyroidism.

This clonotype was detected a few times. The chain joins TRBV19 to TRBJ1-2; no clear D gene. The CDR3 sequence is 16 residues long. Germline CDR1 and CDR2: LNHDA and SQIVND (reference sequence). Trimming left V 3 bases short and J 8 bases short, with 22 bases between. DNA of the CDR3: TGTGCCAGTAGTATCTCTCCGCAGGCCAGGCGTCTGGGCTACACCTTC. Protein product: CASSISPQARRLGYTF.

This clonotype was seen at least ten times. V is TRBV28 and J is TRBJ2-1; 7 nucleotides align to TRBD2. The CDR3 is 19 residues long. The V and J ends lost 1 base and 6 bases, in that order; junction bases with no gene match: 18. The germline V gene has CDR1 MDHEN and CDR2 SYDVKM. CDR3 residues: CASSLYGPGGGLEANEQFF. The CDR3 nucleotides read TGTGCCAGCAGTTTATACGGCCCTGGGGGAGGGTTAGAGGCCAATGAGCAGTTCTTC. Combining the CDR3 with reference TRBV28 and TRBJ2-1 gives the whole variable domain DVKVTQSSRYLVKRTGEKVFLECVQDMDHENMFWYRQDPGLGLRLIYFSYDVKMKEKGDIPEGYSVSREKKERFSLILESASTNQTSMYLCASSLYGPGGGLEANEQFFGPGTRLTVL.

To note about this clonotype: This may be a read error, as it is one base from a much larger clone. CDR3 DNA: TGTGCCAGCAGCCCCCTTCTAGCGGGAGGAAGTCAAGAGGCCCAGTACTTC. Residues: CASSPLLAGGSQEAQYF. The chain employs TRBV11-2 and TRBJ2-5; TRBD2 aligns across 11 bases. Per germline, CDR1 SGHAT and CDR2 FQNNGV. The length of the CDR3 is 17 residues. Together with reference TRBV11-2 and TRBJ2-5, the CDR3 gives the full variable domain: EAGVAQSPRYKIIEKRQSVAFWCNPISGHATLYWYQQILGQGPKLLIQFQNNGVVDDSQLPKDRFSAERLKGVDSTLKIQPAKLEDSAVYLCASSPLLAGGSQEAQYFGPGTRLLVL.

The V gene is TRBV6-6, the J gene TRBJ2-1; TRBD2 aligns across 7 bases. The germline V gene has CDR1 MNHNY and CDR2 SVGAGI (reference sequence). The CDR3 is made up of 15 amino acids. With 0 bases clipped from V and 7 bases from J, the junction kept 6 bases outside the gene matches. This CDR3 reads CASSYSRDYINEQFF. The CDR3 DNA reads as TGTGCCAGCAGTTACTCCCGGGACTATATAAATGAGCAGTTCTTC.

This clonotype showed up just a few times. The chain recombines TRBV11-2 with TRBJ2-3; D is unresolved. Trimming cost V 0 bases and J 0 bases, with 10 bases left between them. Germline values: CDR1 SGHAT, CDR2 FQNNGV. The CDR3 has 16 amino acids. The CDR3 loop is CASSLDVSSSTDTQYF. The DNA of the CDR3 is TGTGCCAGCAGCTTAGACGTCAGTTCTAGCACAGATACGCAGTATTTT.

The chain joins TRBV6-6 to TRBJ1-6; D gene uncertain. V lost 2 bases, J lost 11 bases, and 13 bases lay in between. In germline, CDR1 is MNHNY, CDR2 SVGAGI (reference sequence). This CDR3 region has 14 residues. The CDR3 bases are TGTGCCAGCAGTTACCATAGGACCGTTCCACCCCTCCACTTT. Its translation: CASSYHRTVPPLHF.

This clonotype has at least ten counts. The rearrangement uses TRBV24-1 and TRBJ2-1, with TRBD2 matching 10 bases. V lost 7 bases and J lost 4; bases outside the gene matches: 6. Germline CDR1 and CDR2: KGHDR and SFDVKD. The CDR3 has 15 amino acids. This chain's CDR3 is CATREAGGLYNEQFF. In DNA, the CDR3 is TGTGCCACCAGGGAAGCGGGAGGGTTATACAATGAGCAGTTCTTC.

There are many counts of this clonotype. V usage is TRBV7-6 and J usage is TRBJ2-1; possible D gene TRBD1, 6 bases. Trimming removed 4 bases from V and 4 bases from J, with 14 bases in between. Germline CDR1 is SGHVS and CDR2 is FNYEAQ. The CDR3 runs to 15 residues. CDR3: CASSSNRDGYNEQFF. In DNA, the CDR3 is TGTGCCAGCAGCTCGAACAGGGACGGGTACAATGAGCAGTTCTTC. Variable domain in full (rest from reference TRBV7-6 and TRBJ2-1): GAGVSQSPRYKVTKRGQDVALRCDPISGHVSLYWYRQALGQGPEFLTYFNYEAQQDKSGLPNDRFSAERPEGSISTLTIQRTEQRDSAMYRCASSSNRDGYNEQFFGPGTRLTVL.

This clonotype was detected ten times or more. The chain carries TRBV29-1 and TRBJ2-3; D remains ambiguous. Germline-derived CDR1 and CDR2 are SQVTM and ANQGSEA. With 4 bases removed from V and 2 bases from J, the gap between germline ends came to 10 bases. The CDR3 covers 13 residues. In DNA form, the CDR3 reads TGCAGCGTTGTTGGTATATTCACAGATACGCAGTATTTT. It is translated as CSVVGIFTDTQYF.

The rearrangement uses TRBV6-2 or TRBV6-3 and TRBJ2-3, with D possibly being TRBD2 (6 bases). The CDR3 is 16 residues long. Trimming shortened V by 7 bases and J by 6 bases, and 23 bases separated the two germline ends. The germline V gene encodes CDR1 MNHEY and CDR2 SVGEGT. This CDR3 is CASTRETDTLADTQYF. The CDR3 DNA sequence: TGTGCCAGCACCCGCGAGACTGATACCCTAGCGGATACGCAGTATTTT.

This clonotype was counted ten times or more. The junction differs from germline at one of its ends, possibly a read error. V usage is TRBV11-2 and J usage is TRBJ2-7; possibly TRBD1 for D (6 bases). CDR3 length: 14 residues. The V gene's germline CDR1 is SGHAT and CDR2 FQNNGV. The CDR3 nucleotides read TGTGCCAGCAGCCCGCCGGGACAAGACTACGATCAGTACTTC. Translation gives CASSPPGQDYDQYF.

This sequence joins TRBV27 and TRBJ2-1; 12 nucleotides match TRBD2. Trimming took 5 bases from V and 5 from J; bases not matched to a gene: 4. Germline loops: CDR1 MNHEY, CDR2 SMNVEV (reference sequence). The CDR3 is made up of 15 amino acids. CDR3 sequence reads: CASSRRLAGDNEQFF. In DNA form, the CDR3 reads TGTGCCAGCAGTCGAAGACTAGCGGGAGACAATGAGCAGTTCTTC.

This clonotype was detected a few times. The rearrangement links TRBV19 to TRBJ2-5, with 11 nucleotides matching TRBD2. From germline, CDR1 is LNHDA and CDR2 SQIVND (reference sequence). Trimming cost V 2 bases and J 4 bases; bases outside gene matches: 9. This CDR3 is built from 17 residues. CDR3 protein: CASSIWLAGGLGETQYF. Written as DNA, the CDR3 is TGTGCCAGTAGTATATGGCTAGCGGGAGGTCTGGGAGAGACCCAGTACTTC.

The table lists this clonotype with a few counts. An end of the junction differs from the germline gene, which may be a read error. The CDR3 loop is CATRRDAGDEAFF. The DNA of the CDR3 is TGTGCCACCCGCAGAGATGCTGGGGACGAAGCTTTCTTT. The chain uses TRBV15 and TRBJ1-1; a possible D gene is TRBD1 (5 bases). Germline loops: CDR1 LNHNV, CDR2 YYDKDF (reference sequence). This CDR3 is built from 13 residues.

The chain is built from TRBV7-9 and TRBJ2-7; D uncertain. Germline V gene data show CDR1 as SEHNR and CDR2 as FQNEAQ (reference sequence). The CDR3 loop spans 14 amino acids. The V end was cut by 2 bases, the J end by 8 bases, with 16 bases between. In DNA form, the CDR3 reads TGTGCCAGCAGCTTAATAGCTTCGGGCGCACAGCAGTACTTC. This codes for CASSLIASGAQQYF.

This clonotype was seen more than once but under ten times. The gene calls are TRBV6-5 and TRBJ1-6; 8 bases line up with TRBD1. CDR1 and CDR2 (germline): MNHEY, SVGAGI. V shed 3 bases, J shed 12 bases, and the junction held 7 bases outside the gene matches. This CDR3 is built from 14 residues. In DNA, the CDR3 is TGTGCCAGCAGTTATACAGCAGGGGGCGAACCCCTCCACTTT. Encoded protein: CASSYTAGGEPLHF.

At least ten counts were recorded for this clonotype. The chain employs TRBV7-2 and TRBJ2-7; D ambiguous. The CDR3 covers 14 residues. V dropped 1 base and J dropped 2 bases, with 9 bases sitting between them. The germline CDR1 and CDR2 sequences are SGHTA and FQGNSA. The chain's CDR3 is CASSLVASTYEQYF. The CDR3 DNA is TGTGCCAGCAGCTTAGTGGCCAGCACCTACGAGCAGTACTTC.

With regard to this clonotype: A much larger clone differs by one base, so this may be a read error. The V and J genes are TRBV3-1 and TRBJ2-1; TRBD1 agrees at 8 bases. Germline CDR1 and CDR2: LGHDT and YNNKEL (reference sequence). The CDR3 is 14 residues long. V trimming: 4 bases; J trimming: 3 bases; junction bases outside the gene matches: 2. DNA of the CDR3: TGTGCCAGCAGCCGTGGACAGGGCTACAATGAGCAGTTCTTC. Its protein is CASSRGQGYNEQFF.

This clonotype was detected many times. This chain uses TRBV2 with TRBJ1-2, with a tentative D call TRBD1 (5 bases). Germline V gene data show CDR1 as SNHLY and CDR2 as FYNNEI. V dropped 8 bases and J dropped 5 bases, with 12 bases sitting between them. CDR3 length equals 12 residues. Here the CDR3 DNA reads TGTGCCAGCGGGGGGGGAGAGTATGGCTACACCTTC. Its protein product is CASGGGEYGYTF. Full variable domain (remainder filled in from reference TRBV2 and TRBJ1-2): EPEVTQTPSHQVTQMGQEVILRCVPISNHLYFYWYRQILGQKVEFLVSFYNNEISEKSEIFDDQFSVERPDGSNFTLKIRSTKLEDSAMYFCASGGGEYGYTFGSGTRLTVV.

This sequence joins TRBV19 and TRBJ2-1, with TRBD2 identical over 11 bases. The CDR3 has 15 residues. Germline CDR1 LNHDA, CDR2 SQIVND (reference sequence). The V gene end was trimmed by 8 bases and the J gene end by 6 bases; junction bases not matched to a gene: 9. The CDR3 region is CASSLLAGVFNEQFF. The CDR3 nucleotides read TGTGCCAGTTCCTTACTAGCGGGAGTATTCAATGAGCAGTTCTTC. Combining the CDR3 with reference TRBV19 and TRBJ2-1 gives the whole variable domain DGGITQSPKYLFRKEGQNVTLSCEQNLNHDAMYWYRQDPGQGLRLIYYSQIVNDFQKGDIAEGYSVSREKKESFPLTVTSAQKNPTAFYLCASSLLAGVFNEQFFGPGTRLTVL.

In this sample, this clonotype turned up many times. One end of the junction does not line up with germline, which may come from a read error. The chain recombines TRBV9 with TRBJ2-1, with D tentatively TRBD1 (6 bases). CDR1 SGDLS and CDR2 YYNGEE come from the germline V gene. The CDR3 is made up of 14 amino acids. The CDR3: CASSLAGTYNEQFF. The CDR3 DNA reads as TGCGCCAGCAGCTTGGCCGGGACATACAATGAGCAGTTCTTC.